This TCR beta chain stems from a study of identical twins. Study observations and caveats: Excess sharing between twins was weaker in beta out-of-frame sequences. Zero-insertion analyses were open to partial confounding by invariant MAIT and iNKT cells.

The germline V gene has CDR1 LGHNA and CDR2 YSLEER. V dropped 4 bases and J dropped 8; count of bases not matched to a gene: 2. CDR3 size: 15 residues. This clonotype appeared a few times. The antigen remains undetermined. TCRdb itself ran the 5' RACE reads through MiXCR, one entry per CDR3 protein. In the table there are some 240,000 distinct CDR3 sequences, approximately 8.3% of which are singletons. This same sample was also taken into another study, of yellow fever vaccine responses in identical twins. From that second work: A vaccine T cell response that seemed partly convergent and partly personalized was reported in twins.

The sequence derives from a woman aged 18-29 years in good health. Material: CD8+ T cells sorted from blood. The chain is built from TRBV4-3 and TRBJ2-1, with 16 bases fitting TRBD2. CDR3 protein: CASSPGTSGRDEQFF. As DNA, the CDR3 is TGCGCCAGCAGCCCCGGGACTAGCGGGAGGGATGAGCAGTTCTTC.